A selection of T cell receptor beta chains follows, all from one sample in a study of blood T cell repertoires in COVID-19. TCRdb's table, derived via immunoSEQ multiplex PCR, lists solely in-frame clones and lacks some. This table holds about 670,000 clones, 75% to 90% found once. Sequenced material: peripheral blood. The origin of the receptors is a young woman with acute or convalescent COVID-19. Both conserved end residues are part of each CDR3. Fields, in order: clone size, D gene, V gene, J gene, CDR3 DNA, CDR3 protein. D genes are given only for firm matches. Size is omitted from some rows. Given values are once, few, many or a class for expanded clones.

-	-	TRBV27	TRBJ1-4	TGTGCCAGCAGTACCATAAGGACATCTAATGAAAAACTGTTTTTT	CASSTIRTSNEKLFF
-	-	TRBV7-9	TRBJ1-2	TGTGCCAGCAGCTTAGTTGGATCTTGGACAGAAGATGGCTACACCTTC	CASSLVGSWTEDGYTF
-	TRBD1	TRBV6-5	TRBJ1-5	TGTGCCAGCAGTAACTCACCGACAGGGCGTCAGCCCCAGCATTTT	CASSNSPTGRQPQHF
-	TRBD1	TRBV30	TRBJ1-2	TGTGCCTGGAGTGTTTCAGGGGGCGATGGCTACACCTTC	CAWSVSGGDGYTF
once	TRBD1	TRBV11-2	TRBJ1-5	TGTGCCAGCAGGGGGACAGGGGATCAGCCCCAGCATTTT	CASRGTGDQPQHF
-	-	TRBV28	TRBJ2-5	TGTGCCACCACAGGTGGACAGATTTACTTC	CATTGGQIYF
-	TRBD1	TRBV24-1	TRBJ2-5	TGTGCCACCGGACAGGGGGCTAAGGAGACCCAGTACTTC	CATGQGAKETQYF
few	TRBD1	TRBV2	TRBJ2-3	TGTGCCAGCAGTGAAGGCACAGGGGCGGTAGATACGCAGTATTTT	CASSEGTGAVDTQYF
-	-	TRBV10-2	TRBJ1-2	TGCGCCAGCAGTGAGTCCTGGGGGCAAGGCTACACCTTC	CASSESWGQGYTF
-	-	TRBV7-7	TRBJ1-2	TGTGCCAGCAGCCCCCTGCAGAGGGCCGGGGATACTGGCTACACCTTC	CASSPLQRAGDTGYTF
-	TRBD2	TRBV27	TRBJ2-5	TGTGCCAGCAGTTTTAGGGTAGCGGGGGGGCGGGAGACCCAGTACTTC	CASSFRVAGGRETQYF
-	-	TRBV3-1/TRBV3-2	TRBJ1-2	TGTGCCAGCAGCCAAGACAGAATCAATGGCTACACCTTC	CASSQDRINGYTF
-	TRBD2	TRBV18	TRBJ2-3	TGTGCCAGCTCACCCCCGGGCAGCGGGGGGGCTCACACAGATACGCAGTATTTT	CASSPPGSGGAHTDTQYF
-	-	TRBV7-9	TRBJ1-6	TGTGCCAGCAGCTTATCATTAAGAGGGACGAGGGGGAAGGGTTCACCCCTCCACTTT	CASSLSLRGTRGKGSPLHF
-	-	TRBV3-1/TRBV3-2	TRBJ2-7	TGTGCCAGCAGCCAATTTTGGGGGCCCTCCTACGAGCAGTACTTC	CASSQFWGPSYEQYF
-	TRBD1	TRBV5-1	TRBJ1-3	TGCGCCAGCAGCTTGAGGCCCGGACAGGCAACTGGAAACACCATATATTTT	CASSLRPGQATGNTIYF
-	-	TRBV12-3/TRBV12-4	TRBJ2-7	TGTGCCAGCAGTTTAGGACATTACTACGAGCAGTACTTC	CASSLGHYYEQYF
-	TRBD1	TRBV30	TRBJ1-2	TGTGCCTGGGGAGGGGGACAGGGACTTTTAGGCTACACCTTC	CAWGGGQGLLGYTF
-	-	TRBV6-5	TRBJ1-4	TGTGCCAGCAGTACCCCGTTCGCGGGGGAACTGTTTTTT	CASSTPFAGELFF
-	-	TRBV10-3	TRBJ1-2	TGTGCCATCAGTGAGTCGGGGACACACAAGTTCGCTAACTATGGCTACACCTTC	CAISESGTHKFANYGYTF
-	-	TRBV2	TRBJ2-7	TGTGCCAGCAACCCGGACAAAGAGCAGTACTTC	CASNPDKEQYF
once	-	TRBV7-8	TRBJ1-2	TGTGCCAGCAGCTTAGGAACAGCTAACTATGGCTACACCTTC	CASSLGTANYGYTF
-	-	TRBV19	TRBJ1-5	TGTGCCAGTAATTCAGGGGAGGGTAGCAATCAGCCCCAGCATTTT	CASNSGEGSNQPQHF
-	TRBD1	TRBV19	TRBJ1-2	TGTGCCAGTAGCCACAGGGGGCACCGGGATGGCTACACCTTC	CASSHRGHRDGYTF
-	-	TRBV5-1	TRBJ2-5	TGCGCCAGCAGCTCTCGAGAGACCCAGTACTTC	CASSSRETQYF
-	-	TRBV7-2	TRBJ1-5	TGTGCCAGCAGCTTAGAGGGGAGCAATCAGCCCCAGCATTTT	CASSLEGSNQPQHF
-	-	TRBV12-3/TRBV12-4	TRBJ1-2	TGTGCCAGCAGAGCCACTCAGGGCTATGGCTACACCTTC	CASRATQGYGYTF
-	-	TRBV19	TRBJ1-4	TGTGCCAGTAGTACTGCAAGGGCGGGTTTAGAAAAACTGTTTTTT	CASSTARAGLEKLFF
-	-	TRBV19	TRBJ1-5	TGTGCCAGTAGCAAGCAGGCGGGGCCCCACCAGCCCCAGCATTTT	CASSKQAGPHQPQHF
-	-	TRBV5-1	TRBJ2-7	TGCGCCAGCAGCTTGGATCGGGAGCAGTACTTC	CASSLDREQYF
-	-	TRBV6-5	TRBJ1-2	TGTGCCAGCAGCCCCCTTCCCCAGGGGAAGGGCGGCTACACCTTC	CASSPLPQGKGGYTF
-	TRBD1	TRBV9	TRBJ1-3	TGTGCCAGCAGCACACACAGGGGGGGAGGCTCTGGAAACACCATATATTTT	CASSTHRGGGSGNTIYF
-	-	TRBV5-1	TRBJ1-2	TGCGCCAGCAGCTTGGGTGGCAGGGGCTACACCTTC	CASSLGGRGYTF
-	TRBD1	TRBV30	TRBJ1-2	TGTGCCTGGAGTGTAGGGACAGGGGGCAATGGCTACACCTTC	CAWSVGTGGNGYTF
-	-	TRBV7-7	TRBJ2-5	TGTGCCAGCAGCTTAGACTCGGGGGTCCAAGAGACCCAGTACTTC	CASSLDSGVQETQYF
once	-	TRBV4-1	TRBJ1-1	TGCGCCAGCAGCCAAGAGGCAGCGGGGGACTGGTTTTGGGGAGCTTTCTTT	CASSQEAAGDWFWGAFF
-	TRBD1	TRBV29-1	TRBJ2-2	TGCAGCGCACCGGGACAGGGGGCCGGGGAGCTGTTTTTT	CSAPGQGAGELFF
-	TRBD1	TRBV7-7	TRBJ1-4	TGTGCCAGCAGCTTGGGACAGGCTTCTAATGAAAAACTGTTTTTT	CASSLGQASNEKLFF
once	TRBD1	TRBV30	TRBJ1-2	TGTGCCTGGAGCCCACGGGACAGGGGTCGTGGCTACACCTTC	CAWSPRDRGRGYTF
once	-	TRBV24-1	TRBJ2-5	TGTGCCACCAGTGGCCAGGGTTCGGAGACCCAGTACTTC	CATSGQGSETQYF
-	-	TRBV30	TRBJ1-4	TGTGCCTGGACAACCCCGGACAGATATGAAAAACTGTTTTTT	CAWTTPDRYEKLFF
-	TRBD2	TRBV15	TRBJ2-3	TGTGCCACCAGCAGCGGGACTAGCCTAGATACGCAGTATTTT	CATSSGTSLDTQYF
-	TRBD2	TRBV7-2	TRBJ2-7	TGTGCCAGCAGCCCGCTAGCGGGGGGGCCGGGTGAGCAGTACTTC	CASSPLAGGPGEQYF
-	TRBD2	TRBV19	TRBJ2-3	TGTGCCAGTAGTATACGGACTAGCGGGGGGTTAGATACGCAGTATTTT	CASSIRTSGGLDTQYF
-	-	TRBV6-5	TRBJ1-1	TGTGCCAGCAGAAGACAGGACCTGAACACTGAAGCTTTCTTT	CASRRQDLNTEAFF
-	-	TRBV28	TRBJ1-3	TGTGCCAGCAGTTTACTCGGACAGCCCTCTGGAAACACCATATATTTT	CASSLLGQPSGNTIYF
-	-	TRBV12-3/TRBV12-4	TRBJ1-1	TGTGCCAGCAGTTCGCCGCGCACTGAAGCTTTCTTT	CASSSPRTEAFF
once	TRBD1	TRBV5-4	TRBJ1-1	TGTGCCAGCAGCTCGGACAGGGGGCAGTCTGAAGCTTTCTTT	CASSSDRGQSEAFF
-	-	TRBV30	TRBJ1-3	TGTGCCTGGAGTAAAACAGTCTCTGGAAACACCATATATTTT	CAWSKTVSGNTIYF
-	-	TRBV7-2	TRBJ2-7	TGTGCCAGCAGCTTAGGGACAGCCACCTACGAGCAGTACTTC	CASSLGTATYEQYF
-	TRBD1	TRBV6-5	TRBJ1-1	TGTGCCAGCAGTTACTACAGGGGACCTGCTTTCTTT	CASSYYRGPAFF
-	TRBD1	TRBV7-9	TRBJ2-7	TGTGCCAGCAGCCCAGACAGGGGATCGATCTACGAGCAGTACTTC	CASSPDRGSIYEQYF